Shown below are 13 T cell receptor beta chains from a single sample sequenced in a study of blood T cell repertoires in COVID-19. Method: immunoSEQ multiplex PCR; TCRdb's copy keeps in-frame clones and lacks some. This sample has 650,000 to 800,000 clones, with 75% to 90% found just once. Input material: peripheral blood. The receptors shown here come from a woman aged 18-29 years with acute or convalescent COVID-19.

The rearrangement uses TRBV6-6 and TRBJ1-2, with a possible D match to TRBD1 (6 bases). In germline, CDR1 is MNHNY, CDR2 SVGAGI (reference sequence). With 6 bases removed from V and 2 bases from J, the gap between germline ends came to 19 bases. This CDR3 region has 16 residues. The CDR3 region has the DNA TGTGCCAGCAGCCCTAGGGACCAGGGGAGAAACTATGGCTACACCTTC. As protein: CASSPRDQGRNYGYTF.

The CDR3 DNA follows: TGTGCCAGCTCACCCGGGGGGCTCATGAACACTGAAGCTTTCTTT. Translating gives CASSPGGLMNTEAFF. The rearrangement uses TRBV18 and TRBJ1-1; a possible D gene is TRBD1 (6 bases). The CDR3 consists of 15 residues. CDR1 KGHSH and CDR2 LQKENI come from the germline V gene. The V end lost 3 bases, the J end lost 0 bases, and 11 bases lay between the germline ends.

This chain connects TRBV7-8 to TRBJ2-7, with a possible D match to TRBD1 (8 bases). From germline, CDR1 is SGHVS and CDR2 FQNEAQ. The CDR3 length is 14 residues. Trimming pared 4 bases from V and 2 bases from J, leaving 12 bases between. The CDR3 DNA is TGTGCCAGCAGCTCCACAGGGGGGGCCTACGAGCAGTACTTC. Translation gives CASSSTGGAYEQYF.

The chain links TRBV19 to TRBJ1-2; 7 bases match TRBD1. Germline V lookup: CDR1 LNHDA, CDR2 SQIVND (reference sequence). The CDR3 is 15 amino acids. With V trimmed by 8 bases and J by 4 bases, 13 bases remained unmatched. Written as DNA, the CDR3 is TGTGCCAGTGATAAGCCGCCGGGGACAGCCTATGGCTACACCTTC. The encoded protein is CASDKPPGTAYGYTF.

The rearrangement links TRBV6-5 to TRBJ1-6; 10 positions match TRBD1. This CDR3 has 15 residues. The V and J ends lost 8 bases and 6 bases, in that order; junction bases with no gene match: 7. Germline assignment: CDR1 MNHEY and CDR2 SVGAGI. The CDR3 DNA follows: TGTGCCAGCTGGCTGGGGACAGGGGCTAATTCACCCCTCCACTTT. Translated: CASWLGTGANSPLHF.

The chain employs TRBV6-6 and TRBJ1-6, with D perhaps matching TRBD1 (6 bases). The germline V gene has CDR1 MNHNY and CDR2 SVGAGI (reference sequence). Trimming pared 2 bases from V and 7 bases from J, leaving 15 bases between. This CDR3 is built from 16 residues. CDR3: CASSYAGQTPNSPLHF. DNA for the CDR3: TGTGCCAGCAGTTACGCTGGACAGACACCAAATTCACCCCTCCACTTT.

The chain links TRBV9 to TRBJ1-6; perhaps TRBD1 as D (5 bases). The CDR3 spans 16 residues. Trimming left V 5 bases short and J 8 bases short, with 20 bases between. Per germline, CDR1 SGDLS and CDR2 YYNGEE. Here the CDR3 reads CASSYKQEFYHSPLHF. CDR3 coding DNA: TGTGCCAGCAGTTACAAACAGGAGTTTTATCATTCACCCCTCCACTTT.

The V call is TRBV7-9, the J call TRBJ1-3; D gene ambiguous. V lost 2 bases to trimming and J lost 4 bases, with 3 bases between them. The CDR3 is 12 residues long. Per the germline V gene, CDR1 is SEHNR and CDR2 is FQNEAQ (reference sequence). Here the CDR3 DNA reads TGTGCCAGCAGCTTAATAGGAAACACCATATATTTT. Its protein product is CASSLIGNTIYF.

The V and J genes are TRBV7-2 and TRBJ1-5, with no clear D. Germline values: CDR1 SGHTA, CDR2 FQGNSA. The CDR3 length is 15 residues. V was clipped by 0 bases and J by 6 bases, with 12 bases between them. CDR3 sequence (DNA): TGTGCCAGCAGCTTAGCGCCGGCAGGAGGTCAGCCCCAGCATTTT. This encodes CASSLAPAGGQPQHF.

This clone was counted a single time. The chain joins TRBV5-1 to TRBJ2-7; TRBD2 aligns across 12 bases. Germline CDR1 and CDR2: SGHRS and YFSETQ. The junction had 4 bases not matched to a gene; V was cut back by 3 bases and J by 3 bases. This CDR3 is built from 15 residues. This CDR3 is CASSSLAGGNYEQYF. The CDR3 DNA is TGCGCCAGCAGCTCTCTAGCGGGGGGGAACTACGAGCAGTACTTC. Based on the CDR3 plus reference TRBV5-1 and TRBJ2-7, the full variable domain is KAGVTQTPRYLIKTRGQQVTLSCSPISGHRSVSWYQQTPGQGLQFLFEYFSETQRNKGNFPGRFSGRQFSNSRSEMNVSTLELGDSALYLCASSSLAGGNYEQYFGPGTRLTVT.

The CDR3 DNA reads as TGTGCCAGTAGTGTAGGGACATCTAGCACAGATACGCAGTATTTT. Translation gives CASSVGTSSTDTQYF. The V and J genes are TRBV19 and TRBJ2-3; weak D call: TRBD1 (6 bases). The CDR3 length is 15 residues. The germline V gene encodes CDR1 LNHDA and CDR2 SQIVND (reference sequence). Trimming cost V 5 bases and J 0 bases, with 12 bases left between them.

The chain is built from TRBV3-1 (or the pseudogene TRBV3-2) and TRBJ1-2; 8 bases align to TRBD1. This CDR3 contains 16 residues. Per the germline V gene, CDR1 is LGHDT and CDR2 is YNNKEL (reference sequence). The V segment lost 0 bases and the J segment 9 bases; nucleotides outside the gene matches: 12. CDR3 coding DNA: TGTGCCAGCAGCCAAGAGGGGGACAGGTATCCATCGAGCTACACCTTC. Amino acid sequence: CASSQEGDRYPSSYTF.

The gene calls are TRBV25-1 and TRBJ1-4; TRBD1 aligns across 8 bases. The junction had 7 bases not matched to a gene; V was cut back by 3 bases and J by 4 bases. Germline CDR1 is MGHDK and CDR2 is SYGVNS. The CDR3 length is 16 residues. CDR3 sequence reads: CASSDHGTGFNEKLFF. CDR3 DNA: TGTGCCAGCAGTGACCACGGGACAGGCTTTAATGAAAAACTGTTTTTT.